This TCR beta chain was profiled in a study of cytomegalovirus exposure and HLA in healthy donors (dated by TCRdb to 2016 to 2017). The study in broad terms: An earlier analysis of 587 of the donors reported approximately 300 Gb of sequence data and around 110 million unique TCR beta sequences obtained from roughly 170 million T cells. Among 398 genotyped donors of the cohort, an average of about 240,000 unique TCR beta nucleotide sequences were sequenced per donor, approximately 20% of them non-productive. Both class I and class II loci were covered by HLA typing, at four-digit resolution. Typing coverage varied by locus: about 620-630 donors for A, B, C, DRB1 and DQB1; approximately 500 for DQA1; approximately 610 for DPA1; more than 450 for DPB1. In an earlier analysis of roughly 540 of the donors, high-throughput TCR beta sequencing was used to judge whether each TCR beta V gene segment behaved as functional or pseudogenic. Donor age, sex, ethnicity and CMV serostatus were collected together with the repertoire data. A separate validation cohort of over a hundred different subjects was used in addition to the approximately 610-subject first cohort. A later genetic analysis took genome-wide SNP genotypes for about 55% of the 666 donors and used that subset as a discovery cohort. Roughly 300 gigabases of sequencing data and 91 million or so unique TCR sequences made up an early release that covered 640 HLA-typed donors. The study was designed to test whether signatures of past pathogen exposure could be identified by cataloging public T cell receptors. To predict cytomegalovirus infection status, the study combined high-throughput TCR immunosequencing, statistical association of individual TCRs with disease status, and machine learning. The genetic ancestry cluster associated with self-reported Caucasian donors included about 81% of the roughly 390 genotyped donors. The study used immunosequencing to profile the T cell repertoires of some 600 subjects and linked those repertoires to cytomegalovirus serostatus. Every discovery cohort repertoire had been produced on one sequencing platform. Rather than drawing on any new phenotypic data, the later analysis identified candidate immune exposures from TCR beta sequences and the way those sequences occurred across donors. A later analysis re-analyzed previously published TCR beta repertoires from roughly 690 donors and added high-resolution HLA genotyping to study TCR occurrence patterns. Because of strong linkage in the cohort, five DR-DQ haplotypes were treated as single units for association and clustering. Overall study results and their limits: For the cohort, immune exposure information was limited to CMV serostatus. A few of the identified cytomegalovirus-associated TCR beta chains were confirmed in vitro to be specific for cytomegalovirus antigens. Assigning TCR associations to individual alleles was difficult when HLA alleles, especially DR and DQ, strongly co-occurred. Fewer than 20 rarely observed V segments, including chromosome 9 orphons, were excluded from the earlier analysis of several hundred of the donors because counts were too low. In the study, 150 to 200 TCR beta chains were listed as associated with cytomegalovirus. In an earlier analysis of about 550 of the donors, most TCR beta V segments were observed in productive rearrangements about 87% or about 30% of the time, broadly matching IMGT annotations. Linkage disequilibrium might explain the correlated functional status among segregating V segments, but an unknown experimental factor could not be excluded. Compared with the roughly 720-donor mean, donors in an Asian-associated ancestry cluster had fewer N-insertions in productive TCRs, according to a later genetic analysis. The sequencing pipeline was judged likely to have produced a cluster of highly shared sequence variants as a technical artifact. Because the 87-base-pair reads could not distinguish some IMGT-functional V segments, including TRBV6-2 and TRBV6-3, those segments were excluded. In a later analysis, 16,951 TCR beta sequences were associated with specific HLA alleles at a false discovery rate of 0.05. A further reported finding was that TCR beta sequences accurately predicted the HLA-A and HLA-B alleles for most subjects in the first cohort. According to the authors, the approach could potentially be generalized to other disease states and immunological phenotypes. Most CMV-associated TCR beta chains appeared to be HLA-restricted in a later analysis, and the HLA associations seemed to be driven largely by CMV exposure. Most TCR sequences were seen in very few donors, while some public TCRs were found in many individuals. A later analysis found that HLA-associated TCR beta chains were more clonally expanded and had lower generation probabilities than equally common non-associated chains. According to a later analysis, TCR association rates differed among HLA loci, with DRB1 alleles showing the most associated TCRs and HLA-C alleles showing the fewest. HLA typing was unavailable for some donors at each locus, so association tests used only the typed subset. In a later analysis, several top co-occurrence clusters were reported to appear linked to parvovirus B19, influenza, CMV and Epstein-Barr virus. V-gene and J-gene trimming of TCR beta chains was associated with a missense DCLRE1C variant in a later genetic analysis, and the association was replicated in an independent cohort. Presence/absence analyses assumed roughly uniform sequencing depth across donors, an assumption that may not hold. The classifier was reported to diagnose cytomegalovirus status with high specificity and sensitivity in both the original and validation cohorts. This cohort had only TCR beta chains sequenced, and the lack of alpha or paired-chain data limited which features could be detected.

About this clone itself: It has no known antigen specificity. No much larger clonotype is one base removed from it; base qualities were not supplied.

For CDR1 and CDR2, the germline V gene (reference sequence) lists GTSNPN and SVGIG. There are 16 amino acids in the CDR3, from cysteine to phenylalanine inclusive. The entry retains the CDR3 DNA only, 48 bases that are in frame from base 1. Trimmed from V: 3 bases; trimmed from J: 6 bases; junction bases lacking a gene match: 10. The cohort consisted of 666 healthy bone marrow donors. At the time of sampling, all cohort members were nominally healthy, though unrecorded immune exposures were likely present. The donor was CMV seropositive and belonged to the group of 250 to 300 seropositive cohort members. Each donor provided a peripheral blood sample, and peripheral blood mononuclear cells were used for TCR beta sequencing. Genomic DNA extraction from the blood cell samples was performed with the Qiagen DNeasy Blood Extraction Kit. Receptors were amplified or captured by the immunoSEQ multiplex PCR assay. A mixture of 60 forward primers for TCR Vbeta segments and 13 reverse primers for TCR Jbeta segments was used in the multiplex PCR. A multiplex PCR assay on genomic DNA amplified the CDR3 region of rearranged TCR beta genes. Amplified TCR beta libraries were sequenced as 87-base-pair reads on the Illumina HiSeq System. For the original study's pipeline: Across the roughly 600 repertoires, a later analysis counted 75 million to 90 million unique TCR beta chains, roughly 11 million of which were shared by at least two donors. Raw reads were error-corrected and collapsed into unique sequences by a nearest-neighbor algorithm in which closely related sequences were merged to remove PCR and sequencing errors. V, D and J gene segments were assigned by aligning CDR3 sequences to IMGT reference sequences. For a sequence to be retained, a match of at least six nucleotides to both a V gene segment and a J gene segment was required. Rearrangements were classified as productive when the CDR3 lacked stop codons and remained in frame with V and J, and all other rearrangements were classified as non-productive. Following IMGT convention, CDR3 was defined as the stretch from the second conserved V-encoded cysteine up to the conserved J-encoded phenylalanine. In an earlier analysis of roughly 610 of the donors, sequences lacking an unambiguous match to a single V gene segment were excluded. An earlier analysis of approximately 590 of the donors called V segments functional above 56.7% productive rearrangements and segregating when the between-donor standard deviation exceeded 5%. To diagnose cytomegalovirus status from the catalog of TCR beta chain sequences, a statistical classification framework was built. A later analysis assigned V and J genes by comparing TCR nucleotide sequences with IMGT/GENE-DB human TR gene sequences. The TCRdist pipeline was used in a later analysis to assign CDR3 sequences and most-parsimonious VDJ recombination scenarios. A later analysis defined each TCR beta chain by its CDR3 amino acid sequence plus V-gene family, and excluded reads lacking a unique V-gene family. In a later analysis, fewer than 600 highly shared, low-generation-probability nucleotide sequences were removed to address suspected cross-contamination and a sequencing artifact. A later analysis calculated a clonal expansion index for each public chain from normalized within-repertoire ranks of inferred template counts. In a later analysis, generation probabilities were computed using a VDJ recombination model fitted to out-of-frame rearrangements, and the results were checked against IGoR. A later analysis scored TCR-TCR, TCR-HLA and TCR-CMV co-occurrence with hypergeometric tests, applying a repertoire-size bias correction to TCR pairs. To estimate false discovery rates, a later analysis permuted the HLA or CMV assignments 20 times. A later analysis grouped co-occurring TCRs with DBSCAN, adding TCRdist sequence similarity when clustering within HLA-allele-positive subsets. Repertoires with fewer than 30,000 or more than 120,000 public chains, plus five repertoires with anomalous nucleotide sharing, were excluded from co-occurrence clustering. Held by TCRdb, this immuneACCESS table contains in-frame sequences only and omits some clones. Under half of the omission traces to an unresolved V gene where checked; the cause of the rest is unknown. For V, J and clone size, that table is used; D and trimming come from the DNA. The sample table holds 150,000 to 160,000 clones, of which approximately 79% were seen once. Jointly, the top ten make up around 6.6% of the sample.

Material: PBMCs. The sequence derives from a woman aged 45-65 years in good health and CMV-seropositive. The sequence links TRBV30 to TRBJ2-1; 11 bases in the middle match TRBD2. In nucleotides, the sequence is TGTGCCTGGAGGCCTTCCACTAGCGGGGGTCTCAATGAGCAGTTCTTC. It is translated as CAWRPSTSGGLNEQFF.